Listed below are T cell receptor beta chains from one sample, sequenced in a study of T cell responses to AZD1222 COVID-19 vaccine. The table came from immunoSEQ multiplex PCR; TCRdb's copy has only in-frame clones and leaves some out. Of roughly 100,000 clones in the sample, about 90% were seen once. The specimen was peripheral blood, collected on day 0 of AZD1222 vaccination. The receptors come from an adult in good health. CDR3s include the opening cysteine and the closing phenylalanine or tryptophan. A D gene is named only where the DNA matches it firmly. Clone size is stated in some rows and not others, as once, few, many or a class when expanded.

v_gene	d_gene	abundance	j_gene	CDR3nt	CDR3aa
TRBV28	NA	NA	TRBJ1-5	TGTGCCAGCAGTTTGGATCTGACGGTTGAGCGGCCCCAGCATTTT	CASSLDLTVERPQHF
TRBV9	NA	NA	TRBJ2-7	TGTGCCAGCAGCGACCTCAGAGGCTCCTACGAGCAGTACTTC	CASSDLRGSYEQYF
TRBV27	TRBD2	NA	TRBJ2-2	TGTGCCAGCTTCGGACTAGCGGGGAACACCGGGGAGCTGTTTTTT	CASFGLAGNTGELFF
TRBV27	TRBD1	NA	TRBJ1-6	TGTGCCAGCAGGGGACAGGGAAATTTTTGGTCACCCCTCCACTTT	CASRGQGNFWSPLHF
TRBV2	NA	NA	TRBJ1-3	TGTGCCAGCAGGGGAGATCCCTCTGGAAACACCATATATTTT	CASRGDPSGNTIYF
TRBV6-5	NA	NA	TRBJ1-3	TGTGCCAGCAGTTACTCGAACCACGGAGGTGGAAACACCATATATTTT	CASSYSNHGGGNTIYF
TRBV4-2	NA	NA	TRBJ1-4	TGTGCCAGCAGCCGGGGGACCGAGAGTAATGAAAAACTGTTTTTT	CASSRGTESNEKLFF
TRBV6-5	NA	NA	TRBJ1-1	TGTGCCGGCAGTCCGTTGACAGGATTGAACACTGAAGCTTTCTTT	CAGSPLTGLNTEAFF
TRBV5-1	NA	once	TRBJ2-2	TGCGCCAGCAGCTTGGGCGCCCCCAGGGTCACCAATAACACCGGGGAGCTGTTTTTT	CASSLGAPRVTNNTGELFF
TRBV28	TRBD1	NA	TRBJ1-4	TGTGCCAGCAGTTTTTCGACAGGGGTAGGCGAAAAACTGTTTTTT	CASSFSTGVGEKLFF
TRBV6-2/TRBV6-3	NA	NA	TRBJ2-2	TGTGCCAGCAGTTACGGGGCAGGACGTTTGCTGTTTTTT	CASSYGAGRLLFF
TRBV5-1	TRBD1	once	TRBJ1-1	TGCGCCAGCAGCAGGACAGGGGGCGAACGCACTGAAGCTTTCTTT	CASSRTGGERTEAFF
TRBV9	TRBD2	NA	TRBJ2-3	TGTGCCAGCAGCGCCCGGGGGGATAGCACAGATACGCAGTATTTT	CASSARGDSTDTQYF
TRBV7-8	NA	once	TRBJ1-4	TGTGCCAGCAGCGCTCCGGGACATAAGGGAGAAAAACTGTTTTTT	CASSAPGHKGEKLFF
TRBV9	TRBD1	NA	TRBJ1-6	TGTGCCAGCAACGCCGGGACAGGGCCTTCACCCCTCCACTTT	CASNAGTGPSPLHF
TRBV24-1	TRBD2	NA	TRBJ2-5	TGTGCCACCAGTGATTTTACTAGCGTAAAAGAGACCCAGTACTTC	CATSDFTSVKETQYF
TRBV24-1	NA	few	TRBJ2-1	TGTGCCACCAGTGACTGGGGTAGGGCGAGCTCCTACAATGAGCAGTTCTTC	CATSDWGRASSYNEQFF
TRBV4-1	NA	few	TRBJ2-5	TGCGCCAGCAGCCAAGGCGACTACCAAGAGACCCAGTACTTC	CASSQGDYQETQYF
TRBV19	TRBD1	NA	TRBJ1-2	TGTGCCAGTAGTACGGGAAAGGGGGCAGTTGGAGGCTACACCTTC	CASSTGKGAVGGYTF